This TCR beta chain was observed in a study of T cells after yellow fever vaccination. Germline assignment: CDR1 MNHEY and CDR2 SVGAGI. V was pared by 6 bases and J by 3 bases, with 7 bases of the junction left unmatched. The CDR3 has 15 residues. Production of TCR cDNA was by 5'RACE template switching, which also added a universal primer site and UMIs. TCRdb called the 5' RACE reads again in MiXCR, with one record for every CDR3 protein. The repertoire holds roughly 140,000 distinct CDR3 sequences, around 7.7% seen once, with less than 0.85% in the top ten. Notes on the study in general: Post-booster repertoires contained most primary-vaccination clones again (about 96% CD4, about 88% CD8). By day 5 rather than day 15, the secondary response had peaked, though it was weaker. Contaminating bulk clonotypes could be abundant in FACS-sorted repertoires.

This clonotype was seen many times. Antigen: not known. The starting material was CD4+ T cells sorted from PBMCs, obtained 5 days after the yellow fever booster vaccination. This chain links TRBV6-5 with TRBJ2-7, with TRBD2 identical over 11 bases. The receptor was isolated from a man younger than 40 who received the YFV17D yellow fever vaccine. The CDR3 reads CASRPQGLADYEQYF. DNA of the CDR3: TGTGCCAGCAGACCCCAGGGACTAGCGGACTACGAGCAGTACTTC.